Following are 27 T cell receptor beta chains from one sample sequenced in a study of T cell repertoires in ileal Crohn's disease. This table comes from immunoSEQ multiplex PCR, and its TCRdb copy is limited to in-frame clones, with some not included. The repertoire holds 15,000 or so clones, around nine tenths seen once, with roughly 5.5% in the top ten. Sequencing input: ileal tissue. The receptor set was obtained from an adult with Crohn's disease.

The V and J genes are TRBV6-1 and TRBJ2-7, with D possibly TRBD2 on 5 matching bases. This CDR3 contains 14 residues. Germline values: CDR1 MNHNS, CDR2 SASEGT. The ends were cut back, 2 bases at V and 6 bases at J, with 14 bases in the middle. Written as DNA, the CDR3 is TGTGCCAGCAGTGAATCCCGGGGATCCCCCGAGCAGTACTTC. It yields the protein CASSESRGSPEQYF.

CDR3 bases: TGTGCCAGCAGTCCCCGGGGGGAGACCCAGTACTTC. It is translated as CASSPRGETQYF. The chain carries TRBV6-5 and TRBJ2-5; TRBD2 might be the D (6 bases). Trimming cost V 5 bases and J 5 bases, with 9 bases left between them. This CDR3 comprises 12 residues. Germline CDR1 and CDR2: MNHEY and SVGAGI.

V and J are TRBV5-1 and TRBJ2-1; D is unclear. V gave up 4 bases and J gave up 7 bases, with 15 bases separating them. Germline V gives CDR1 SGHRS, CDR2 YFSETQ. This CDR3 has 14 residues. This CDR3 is CASSQMVAMNEQFF. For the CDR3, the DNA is TGCGCCAGCAGCCAAATGGTTGCGATGAATGAGCAGTTCTTC.

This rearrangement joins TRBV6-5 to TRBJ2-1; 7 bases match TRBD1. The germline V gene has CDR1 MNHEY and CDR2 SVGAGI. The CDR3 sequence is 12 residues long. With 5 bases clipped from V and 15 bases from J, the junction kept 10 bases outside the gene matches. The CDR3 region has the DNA TGTGCCAGCAGTGGGGGACAGACGTTCCTGTTCTTC. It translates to CASSGGQTFLFF.

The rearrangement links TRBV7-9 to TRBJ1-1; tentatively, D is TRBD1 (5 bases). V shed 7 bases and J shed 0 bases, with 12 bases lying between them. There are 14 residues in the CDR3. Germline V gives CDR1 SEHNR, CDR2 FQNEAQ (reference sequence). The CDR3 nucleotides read TGTGCCAGCACCCGCGGAGGGGTGAACACTGAAGCTTTCTTT. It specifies CASTRGGVNTEAFF.

The CDR3 reads CANDRGVGETQYF. The CDR3 DNA reads TGTGCCAACGACAGGGGTGTTGGGGAGACCCAGTACTTC. The V call is TRBV2, the J call TRBJ2-5, with 8 bases that match TRBD1. J gave up 5 bases and V 10 bases, and 9 bases lay outside the gene matches. Germline V gene data show CDR1 as SNHLY and CDR2 as FYNNEI. This CDR3 is built from 13 residues.

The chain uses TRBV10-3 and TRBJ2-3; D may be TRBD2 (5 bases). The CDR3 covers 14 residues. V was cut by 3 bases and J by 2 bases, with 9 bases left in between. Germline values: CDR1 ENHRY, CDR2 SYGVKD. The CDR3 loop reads CAISDRGNTDTQYF. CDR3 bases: TGTGCCATCAGTGATAGAGGGAACACAGATACGCAGTATTTT.

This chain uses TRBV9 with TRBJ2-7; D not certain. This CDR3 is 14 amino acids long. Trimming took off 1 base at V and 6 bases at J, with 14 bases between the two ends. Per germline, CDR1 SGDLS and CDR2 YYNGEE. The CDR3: CASSVNLEASEQYF. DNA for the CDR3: TGTGCCAGCAGCGTAAACCTAGAAGCCTCCGAGCAGTACTTC.

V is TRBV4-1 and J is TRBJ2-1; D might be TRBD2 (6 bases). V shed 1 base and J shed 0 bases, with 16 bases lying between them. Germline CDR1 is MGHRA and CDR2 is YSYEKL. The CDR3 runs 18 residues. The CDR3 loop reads CASSQVPGLADSYNEQFF. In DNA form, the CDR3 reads TGCGCCAGCAGCCAAGTCCCTGGTTTAGCGGACTCCTACAATGAGCAGTTCTTC.

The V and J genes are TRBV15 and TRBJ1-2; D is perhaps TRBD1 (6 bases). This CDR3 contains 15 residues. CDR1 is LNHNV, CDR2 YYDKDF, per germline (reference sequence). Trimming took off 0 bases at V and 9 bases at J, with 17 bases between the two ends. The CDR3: CATSRDQQGLASYTF. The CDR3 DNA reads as TGTGCCACCAGCAGAGATCAACAGGGCCTGGCAAGCTACACCTTC.

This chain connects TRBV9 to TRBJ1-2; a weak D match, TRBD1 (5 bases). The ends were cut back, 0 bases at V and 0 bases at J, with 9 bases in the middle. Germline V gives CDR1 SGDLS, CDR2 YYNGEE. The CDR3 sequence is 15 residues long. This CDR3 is CASSVAGTPNYGYTF. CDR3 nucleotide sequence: TGTGCCAGCAGCGTAGCCGGGACTCCTAACTATGGCTACACCTTC.

Here the CDR3 DNA reads TGTGCCAGCAGCGCCTGGACTAGCGGGGCGAGGGATACGCAGTATTTT. This codes for CASSAWTSGARDTQYF. The rearrangement joins TRBV7-9 to TRBJ2-3; 12 nucleotides match TRBD2. The CDR3 totals 16 residues. CDR1 SEHNR and CDR2 FQNEAQ come from the germline V gene (reference sequence). The trim removed 5 bases at V and 6 bases at J, leaving 9 bases unmatched. Based on the CDR3 plus reference TRBV7-9 and TRBJ2-3, the full variable domain is DTGVSQNPRHKITKRGQNVTFRCDPISEHNRLYWYRQTLGQGPEFLTYFQNEAQLEKSRLLSDRFSAERPKGSFSTLEIQRTEQGDSAMYLCASSAWTSGARDTQYFGPGTRLTVL.

The CDR3 is CASSPEGTNTEAFF. Written as DNA, the CDR3 is TGTGCCAGCAGCCCGGAGGGCACGAACACTGAAGCTTTCTTT. V usage is TRBV5-6 and J usage is TRBJ1-1, with no clear D. This CDR3 is 14 amino acids long. The V end was cut by 4 bases, the J end by 1 base, with 11 bases between. The germline CDR1 and CDR2 sequences are SGHDT and YYEEEE. Using reference TRBV5-6 and TRBJ1-1 for the parts outside the CDR3, the full variable domain is DAGVTQSPTHLIKTRGQQVTLRCSPKSGHDTVSWYQQALGQGPQFIFQYYEEEERQRGNFPDRFSGHQFPNYSSELNVNALLLGDSALYLCASSPEGTNTEAFFGQGTRLTVV.

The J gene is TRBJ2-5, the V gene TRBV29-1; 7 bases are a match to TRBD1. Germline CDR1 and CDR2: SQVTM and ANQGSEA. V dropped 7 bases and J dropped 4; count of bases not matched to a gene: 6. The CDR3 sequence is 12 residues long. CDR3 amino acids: CSATTGSETQYF. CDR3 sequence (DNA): TGCAGCGCCACGACAGGGTCAGAGACCCAGTACTTC. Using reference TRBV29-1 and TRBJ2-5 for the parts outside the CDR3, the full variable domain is SAVISQKPSRDICQRGTSLTIQCQVDSQVTMMFWYRQQPGQSLTLIATANQGSEATYESGFVIDKFPISRPNLTFSTLTVSNMSPEDSSIYLCSATTGSETQYFGPGTRLLVL.

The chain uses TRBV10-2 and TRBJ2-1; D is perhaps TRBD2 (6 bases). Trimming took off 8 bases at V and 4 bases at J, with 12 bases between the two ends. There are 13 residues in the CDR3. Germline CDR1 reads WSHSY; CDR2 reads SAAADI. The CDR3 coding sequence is TGCGCCAGCGGGCGGGAAAAATACAATGAGCAGTTCTTC. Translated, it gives CASGREKYNEQFF.

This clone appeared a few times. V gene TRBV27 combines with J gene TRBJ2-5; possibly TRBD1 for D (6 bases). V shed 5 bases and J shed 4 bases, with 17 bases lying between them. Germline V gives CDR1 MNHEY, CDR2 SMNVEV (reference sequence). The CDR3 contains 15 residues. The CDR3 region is CASSHTGTWGETQYF. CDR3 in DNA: TGTGCCAGCAGTCACACAGGGACGTGGGGAGAGACCCAGTACTTC.

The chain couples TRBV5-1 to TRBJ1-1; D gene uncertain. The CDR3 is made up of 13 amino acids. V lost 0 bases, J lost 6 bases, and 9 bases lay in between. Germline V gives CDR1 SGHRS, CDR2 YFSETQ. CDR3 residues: CASSLDSYSEAFF. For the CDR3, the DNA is TGCGCCAGCAGCTTGGATAGTTACTCTGAAGCTTTCTTT.

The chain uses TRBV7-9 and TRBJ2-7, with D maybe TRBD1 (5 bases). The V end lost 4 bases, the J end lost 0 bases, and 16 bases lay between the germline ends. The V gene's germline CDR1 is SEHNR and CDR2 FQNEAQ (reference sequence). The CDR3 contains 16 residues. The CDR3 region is CASSSSDIASSYEQYF. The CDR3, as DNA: TGTGCCAGCAGCTCCTCGGACATCGCCTCCTCCTACGAGCAGTACTTC.

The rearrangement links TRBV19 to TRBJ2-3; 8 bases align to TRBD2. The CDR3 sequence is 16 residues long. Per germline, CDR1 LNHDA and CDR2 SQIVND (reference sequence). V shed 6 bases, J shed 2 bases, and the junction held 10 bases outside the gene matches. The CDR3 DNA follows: TGTGCCAGTAGCCCCTCAGCGGGAGCGGACACAGATACGCAGTATTTT. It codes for CASSPSAGADTDTQYF.

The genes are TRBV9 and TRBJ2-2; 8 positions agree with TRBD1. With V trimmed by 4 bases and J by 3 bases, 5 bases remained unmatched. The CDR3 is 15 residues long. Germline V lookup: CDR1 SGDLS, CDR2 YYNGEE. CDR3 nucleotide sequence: TGTGCCAGCAGCACAAGGACAGGGCACACCGGGGAGCTGTTTTTT. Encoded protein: CASSTRTGHTGELFF.

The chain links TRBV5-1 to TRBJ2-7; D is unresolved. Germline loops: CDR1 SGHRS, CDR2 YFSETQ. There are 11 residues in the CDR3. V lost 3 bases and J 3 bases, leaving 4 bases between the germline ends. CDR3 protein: CASSYGYEQYF. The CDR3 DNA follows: TGCGCCAGCAGCTACGGCTACGAGCAGTACTTC.

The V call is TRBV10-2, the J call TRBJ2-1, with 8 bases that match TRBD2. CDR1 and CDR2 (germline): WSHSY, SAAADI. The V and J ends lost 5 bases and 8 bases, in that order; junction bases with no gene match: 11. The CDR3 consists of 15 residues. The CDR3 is CASSRGAGGGDEQFF. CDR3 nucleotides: TGCGCCAGCAGTAGGGGTGCGGGAGGCGGGGATGAGCAGTTCTTC.

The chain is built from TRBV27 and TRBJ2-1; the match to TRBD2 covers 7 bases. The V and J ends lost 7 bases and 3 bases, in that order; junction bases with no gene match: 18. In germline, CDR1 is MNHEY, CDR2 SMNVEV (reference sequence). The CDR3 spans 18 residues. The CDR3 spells CASTKDQAGVAFYNEQFF. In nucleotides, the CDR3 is TGTGCCAGCACTAAGGACCAGGCGGGAGTGGCTTTCTACAATGAGCAGTTCTTC.

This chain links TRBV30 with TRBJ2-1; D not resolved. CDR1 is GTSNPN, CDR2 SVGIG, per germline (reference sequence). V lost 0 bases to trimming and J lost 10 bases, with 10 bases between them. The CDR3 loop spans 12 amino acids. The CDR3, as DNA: TGTGCCTGGAGTGTAAGCTTGCGAGAGCAGTTCTTC. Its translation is CAWSVSLREQFF. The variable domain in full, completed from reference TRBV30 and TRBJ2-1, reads SQTIHQWPATLVQPVGSPLSLECTVEGTSNPNLYWYRQAAGRGLQLLFYSVGIGQISSEVPQNLSASRPQDRQFILSSKKLLLSDSGFYLCAWSVSLREQFFGPGTRLTVL.

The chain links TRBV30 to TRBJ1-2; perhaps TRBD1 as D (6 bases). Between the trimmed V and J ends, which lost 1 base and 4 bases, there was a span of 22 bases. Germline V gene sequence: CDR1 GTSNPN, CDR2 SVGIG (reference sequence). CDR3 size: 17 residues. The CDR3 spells CAWSEQGSVGWGYGYTF. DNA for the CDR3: TGTGCCTGGAGTGAACAGGGAAGTGTGGGCTGGGGCTATGGCTACACCTTC.

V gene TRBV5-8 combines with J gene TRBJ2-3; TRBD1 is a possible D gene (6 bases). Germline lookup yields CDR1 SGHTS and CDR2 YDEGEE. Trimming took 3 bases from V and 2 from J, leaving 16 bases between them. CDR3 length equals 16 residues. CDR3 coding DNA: TGTGCCAGCAGCTCGCAGGGGACCCGAATCACAGATACGCAGTATTTT. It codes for CASSSQGTRITDTQYF.

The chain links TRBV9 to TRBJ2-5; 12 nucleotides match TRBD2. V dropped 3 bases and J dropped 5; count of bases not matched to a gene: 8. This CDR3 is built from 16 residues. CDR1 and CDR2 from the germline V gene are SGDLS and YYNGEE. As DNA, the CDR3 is TGTGCCAGCAGCGCGACTAGCGGGAGAGGGTGGGAGACCCAGTACTTC. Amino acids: CASSATSGRGWETQYF.